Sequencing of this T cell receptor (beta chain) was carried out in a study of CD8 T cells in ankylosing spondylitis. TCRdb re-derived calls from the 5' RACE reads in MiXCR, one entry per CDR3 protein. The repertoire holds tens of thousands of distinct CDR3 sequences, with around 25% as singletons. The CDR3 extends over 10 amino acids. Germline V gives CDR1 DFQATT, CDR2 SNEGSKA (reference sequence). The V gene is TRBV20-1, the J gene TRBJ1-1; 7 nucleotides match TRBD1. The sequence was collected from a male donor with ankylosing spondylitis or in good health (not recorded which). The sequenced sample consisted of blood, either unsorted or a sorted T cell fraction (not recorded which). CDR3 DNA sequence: TGCAGCCGAGGGGGCCCTGAAGCTTTCTTT. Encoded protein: CSRGGPEAFF.